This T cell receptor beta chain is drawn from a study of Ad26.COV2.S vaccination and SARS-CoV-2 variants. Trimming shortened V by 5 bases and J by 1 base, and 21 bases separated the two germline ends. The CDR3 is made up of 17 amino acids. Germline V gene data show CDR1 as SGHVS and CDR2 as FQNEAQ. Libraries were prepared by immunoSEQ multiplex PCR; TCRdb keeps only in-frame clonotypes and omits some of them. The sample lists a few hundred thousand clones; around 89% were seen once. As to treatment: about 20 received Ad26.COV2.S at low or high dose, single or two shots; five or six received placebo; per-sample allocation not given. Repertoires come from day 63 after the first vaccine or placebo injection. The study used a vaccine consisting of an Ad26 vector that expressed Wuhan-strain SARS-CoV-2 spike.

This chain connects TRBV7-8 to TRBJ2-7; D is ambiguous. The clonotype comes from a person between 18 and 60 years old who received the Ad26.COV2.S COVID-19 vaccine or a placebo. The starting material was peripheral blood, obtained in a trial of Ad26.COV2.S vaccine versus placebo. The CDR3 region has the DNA TGTGCCAGCAGCCCGTTACTAAGGCCATATTCTTCCTACGAGCAGTACTTC. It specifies CASSPLLRPYSSYEQYF.